This T cell receptor beta chain emerged from a study of T-cell reconstitution after alpha-beta-depleted transplantation in children. The CDR3 runs to 15 residues. Trimming removed 4 bases at V and 5 bases at J, with 17 bases between. The germline CDR1 and CDR2 sequences are LNHDA and SQIVND (reference sequence). A TCRbeta library incorporating unique molecular identifiers was prepared. TCRdb ran MiXCR on the PCR reads and lists one entry per CDR3 protein. The sample lists approximately 290,000 distinct CDR3 sequences, 9.5% to 13% occurring once. The origin of this receptor is a male patient aged 2-9 years who had a stem cell transplant for chronic granulomatous disease, so the T cells may come from the graft donor. The rearrangement uses TRBV19 and TRBJ2-5; D assignment may be TRBD1 or TRBD2 (5 bases each). The material was peripheral blood, obtained 180 days after TCRalphabeta/CD19-depleted stem cell transplant. Here the CDR3 reads CASSKPGPYLETQYF. CDR3 nucleotide sequence: TGTGCCAGTAGTAAGCCGGGACCCTATCTGGAGACCCAGTACTTC.